Following are 30 T cell receptor beta chains from one sample sequenced in a study of T cell responses to AZD1222 COVID-19 vaccine. Produced via immunoSEQ multiplex PCR; TCRdb's table is partial and in-frame only. The top ten hold approximately 15% of the sample, which has around 160,000 clones, approximately 89% seen once. The specimen comprised peripheral blood, sampled on day 0 of AZD1222 vaccination. The receptor source for this set is an adult in good health.

In this sample, this clone turned up a few times. V and J are TRBV19 and TRBJ2-7; D assignment may be TRBD1 or TRBD2 (5 bases each). Germline V lookup: CDR1 LNHDA, CDR2 SQIVND (reference sequence). The CDR3 runs to 17 residues. V dropped 6 bases and J dropped 0 bases, with 21 bases sitting between them. CDR3 loop: CASRAPHKAGSSYEQYF. The CDR3 DNA sequence: TGTGCCAGTAGGGCCCCCCACAAGGCAGGGAGCTCCTACGAGCAGTACTTC.

Of note for this clone: At the DNA level, this CDR3 is encoded by other sequences in the same sample as well. The V call is TRBV15, the J call TRBJ2-1; D remains unclear. This CDR3 has 12 amino acids. Per the germline V gene, CDR1 is LNHNV and CDR2 is YYDKDF (reference sequence). Trimming pared 0 bases from V and 9 bases from J, leaving 6 bases between. This CDR3 reads CATSRDLGEQFF. The CDR3, as DNA: TGTGCCACCAGCAGAGATCTGGGTGAGCAGTTCTTC.

The genes are TRBV5-1 and TRBJ1-1; D unresolved. Trimming left V 4 bases short and J 4 bases short, with 11 bases between. Germline CDR1 reads SGHRS; CDR2 reads YFSETQ. The CDR3 extends over 13 amino acids. DNA for the CDR3: TGCGCCAGCAGCCTGTCGTCAGGCACTGAAGCTTTCTTT. The encoded protein is CASSLSSGTEAFF.

The J gene is TRBJ1-5, the V gene TRBV7-2, with TRBD1 matching over 7 bases. The CDR3 totals 15 residues. V lost 1 base, J lost 5 bases, and 5 bases stayed unmatched. Germline CDR1 reads SGHTA; CDR2 reads FQGNSA. CDR3 amino acids: CASSLVTTGDQPQHF. The CDR3 nucleotides read TGTGCCAGCAGCTTAGTAACAACAGGGGATCAGCCCCAGCATTTT.

This clone occurred a few times. Different DNA sequences within this sample yield the same CDR3. The chain recombines TRBV5-1 with TRBJ2-7; no definite D call. V lost 1 base and J lost 6, with 8 bases in between. This CDR3 comprises 12 residues. The V gene's germline CDR1 is SGHRS and CDR2 YFSETQ. CDR3: CASSLQGSEQYF. The CDR3 nucleotides are TGCGCCAGCAGCTTGCAAGGGTCCGAGCAGTACTTC.

The genes are TRBV19 and TRBJ1-4; possible D gene TRBD1, 5 bases. CDR1 LNHDA and CDR2 SQIVND come from the germline V gene (reference sequence). This CDR3 is built from 15 residues. V was clipped by 6 bases and J by 5 bases, with 16 bases between them. CDR3 nucleotide sequence: TGTGCCAGTAGCCCCACAGGTACAGGAAATGAAAAACTGTTTTTT. This sequence encodes CASSPTGTGNEKLFF.

This clone was found once. The V and J genes are TRBV3-1 (or the pseudogene TRBV3-2) and TRBJ1-2; no clear D gene. CDR1 is LGHDT, CDR2 YNNKEL, per germline (reference sequence). The CDR3 has 15 amino acids. V was clipped by 0 bases and J by 2 bases, with 10 bases between them. CDR3 loop: CASSQDHRLNYGYTF. As DNA, the CDR3 is TGTGCCAGCAGCCAAGACCACAGATTAAACTATGGCTACACCTTC.

The J gene is TRBJ2-3, the V gene TRBV6-2 or TRBV6-3; D gene uncertain. Trimming left V 2 bases short and J 5 bases short, with 5 bases between. Per the germline V gene, CDR1 is MNHEY and CDR2 is SVGEGT. CDR3 length: 12 residues. The CDR3 reads CASSYPQDTQYF. CDR3 DNA: TGTGCCAGCAGTTACCCTCAAGATACGCAGTATTTT.

The chain couples TRBV3-1 (or the pseudogene TRBV3-2) to TRBJ1-1; no clear D gene. V was pared by 4 bases and J by 4 bases, with 13 bases between. The CDR3 totals 14 residues. Germline CDR1 and CDR2: LGHDT and YNNKEL (reference sequence). The CDR3 protein is CASSPAAAGTEAFF. Here the CDR3 DNA reads TGTGCCAGCAGCCCCGCGGCGGCGGGCACTGAAGCTTTCTTT.

This sequence joins TRBV5-6 and TRBJ1-5; D uncertain. The CDR3 spans 13 residues. In germline, CDR1 is SGHDT, CDR2 YYEEEE. V lost 3 bases and J 9 bases, leaving 13 bases between the germline ends. CDR3 sequence reads: CASSSYLNGPQHF. The CDR3 DNA reads as TGTGCCAGCAGCTCCTACCTTAATGGGCCCCAGCATTTT.

In its sample, this clone was seen a few times. The CDR3 DNA is TGTGCCAGCTCATCTGGGAATGGGTTAGCTTTCTTT. Translating it yields CASSSGNGLAFF. This sequence joins TRBV18 and TRBJ1-1, with D unresolved. CDR3 length: 12 amino acids. Germline values: CDR1 KGHSH, CDR2 LQKENI. Trimming removed 5 bases at V and 10 bases at J, with 14 bases between.

This chain uses TRBV28 with TRBJ1-2, with D unresolved. V lost 4 bases, J lost 4 bases, and 7 bases lay in between. The CDR3 has 12 residues. The germline gives CDR1 MDHEN, CDR2 SYDVKM. CDR3: CASSSVTYGYTF. DNA of the CDR3: TGTGCCAGCAGTTCAGTGACCTATGGCTACACCTTC.

This chain joins TRBV10-3 and TRBJ1-1; 8 bases are a match to TRBD1. The CDR3 runs 13 residues. Germline V gives CDR1 ENHRY, CDR2 SYGVKD. V lost 6 bases and J lost 1; bases outside the gene matches: 1. The CDR3 DNA follows: TGTGCCATCAGGGACAGGGCGAACACTGAAGCTTTCTTT. Encoded protein: CAIRDRANTEAFF.

This clone was observed a few times. The genes are TRBV4-2 and TRBJ1-2; 7 bases align to TRBD1. CDR1 and CDR2 (germline): LGHNA, YNFKEQ. The CDR3 extends over 14 amino acids. With V trimmed by 1 base and J by 4 bases, 3 bases remained unmatched. The CDR3 DNA sequence: TGTGCCAGCAGCCAAGGACAGGGCGGCTATGGCTACACCTTC. This codes for CASSQGQGGYGYTF.

This sequence joins TRBV28 and TRBJ1-6; D unclear. This CDR3 region has 13 residues. Germline loops: CDR1 MDHEN, CDR2 SYDVKM. V gave up 5 bases and J gave up 4 bases, with 6 bases separating them. CDR3 nucleotide sequence: TGTGCCAGCAGTCTGCCTTATAATTCACCCCTCCACTTT. This translates into CASSLPYNSPLHF. Combining the CDR3 with reference TRBV28 and TRBJ1-6 gives the whole variable domain DVKVTQSSRYLVKRTGEKVFLECVQDMDHENMFWYRQDPGLGLRLIYFSYDVKMKEKGDIPEGYSVSREKKERFSLILESASTNQTSMYLCASSLPYNSPLHFGNGTRLTVT.

CDR3 nucleotide sequence: TGTGCCAGCACGGGTATTAGCTCCTACAATGAGCAGTTCTTC. This encodes CASTGISSYNEQFF. This chain joins TRBV2 and TRBJ2-1; D remains ambiguous. The CDR3 length is 14 residues. Trimming removed 7 bases at V and 0 bases at J, with 10 bases between. CDR1 SNHLY and CDR2 FYNNEI come from the germline V gene.

This clone was picked up one time. The chain is built from TRBV9 and TRBJ2-3; 8 bases agree with TRBD2. CDR1 and CDR2 from the germline V gene are SGDLS and YYNGEE. This CDR3 comprises 14 residues. The V and J ends lost 2 bases and 4 bases, in that order; junction bases with no gene match: 3. CDR3: CASSVGLGSDTQYF. In DNA form, the CDR3 reads TGTGCCAGCAGCGTGGGACTAGGCTCAGATACGCAGTATTTT.

This clone has just a few counts. V gene TRBV5-5 combines with J gene TRBJ1-2; unclear D gene. Trimming left V 6 bases short and J 3 bases short, with 18 bases between. CDR1 is SGHKS and CDR2 is YYEKEE in the germline V gene (reference sequence). This CDR3 contains 15 residues. The CDR3 DNA is TGTGCCAGCACCCCGAGCCCGGGGAAGGACTATGGCTACACCTTC. Translated: CASTPSPGKDYGYTF.

Points on this clone: In the same sample, other DNA sequences code for this CDR3. This chain uses TRBV7-2 with TRBJ2-5, with D uncertain. Germline V gene data show CDR1 as SGHTA and CDR2 as FQGNSA. Trimming cost V 0 bases and J 2 bases, with 7 bases left between them. The CDR3 consists of 14 residues. This CDR3 is CASSLAGRQETQYF. CDR3 nucleotide sequence: TGTGCCAGCAGCTTAGCGGGCAGACAAGAGACCCAGTACTTC.

This clone was picked up one time. The chain employs TRBV2 and TRBJ1-6; TRBD1 is a possible D gene (5 bases). Germline CDR1 and CDR2: SNHLY and FYNNEI. Between the trimmed V and J ends, which lost 6 bases and 7 bases, there was a span of 10 bases. This CDR3 spans 13 amino acids. The CDR3 spells CASRGGVNSPLHF. The CDR3 DNA follows: TGTGCCAGCAGGGGGGGAGTGAATTCACCCCTCCACTTT.

V usage is TRBV5-1 and J usage is TRBJ1-1, with D hard to call. Germline V lookup: CDR1 SGHRS, CDR2 YFSETQ. This CDR3 is built from 12 residues. The germline V and J ends were trimmed by 0 bases and 8 bases, with 8 bases remaining between them. CDR3 protein: CASSLDQAEAFF. The CDR3 DNA is TGCGCCAGCAGCTTGGATCAAGCCGAAGCTTTCTTT.

The CDR3 is CASSLSPGGASYEQYF. The CDR3 bases are TGTGCCAGCAGCTTGTCCCCAGGGGGGGCCTCCTACGAGCAGTACTTC. V and J are TRBV5-6 and TRBJ2-7, with D possibly called TRBD1 or TRBD2 (7 bases each). The CDR3 runs to 16 residues. The germline V and J ends were trimmed by 1 base and 0 bases, with 14 bases remaining between them. Germline loops: CDR1 SGHDT, CDR2 YYEEEE.

The chain carries TRBV5-6 and TRBJ2-5; 12 nucleotides agree with TRBD2. The CDR3 is made up of 16 amino acids. Germline values: CDR1 SGHDT, CDR2 YYEEEE. V lost 4 bases, J lost 2 bases, and 6 bases stayed unmatched. As DNA, the CDR3 is TGTGCCAGCAGCAAACTAGCGGGGGGATCGCAAGAGACCCAGTACTTC. Encoded protein: CASSKLAGGSQETQYF.

This clone was counted a few times. The V call is TRBV7-9, the J call TRBJ1-1, with D uncertain. The germline V gene encodes CDR1 SEHNR and CDR2 FQNEAQ (reference sequence). The CDR3 extends over 13 amino acids. Trimming cost V 2 bases and J 7 bases, with 11 bases left between them. Written as DNA, the CDR3 is TGTGCCAGCAGCTTAAACGAAGACTATGAAGCTTTCTTT. Its protein product is CASSLNEDYEAFF.

The rearrangement joins TRBV7-9 to TRBJ1-2; tentative D call: TRBD1 (5 bases). The CDR3 totals 14 residues. CDR1 and CDR2 (germline): SEHNR, FQNEAQ (reference sequence). V was trimmed by 3 bases and J by 10 bases, leaving 18 bases between them. In nucleotides, the CDR3 is TGTGCCAGCAGCTTGGTAAAGCGACAGAACCTCTACACCTTC. This encodes CASSLVKRQNLYTF.

The chain recombines TRBV28 with TRBJ1-5; D remains unclear. The CDR3 totals 13 residues. Trimming removed 9 bases from V and 7 bases from J, with 16 bases in between. CDR1 and CDR2 (germline): MDHEN, SYDVKM. The CDR3 DNA is TGTGCCAGTGAATTAAATATGGGACAGCCCCAGCATTTT. This encodes CASELNMGQPQHF.

The chain is built from TRBV19 and TRBJ2-7, with 9 positions matching TRBD1. Germline V gives CDR1 LNHDA, CDR2 SQIVND (reference sequence). CDR3 length: 15 residues. J was trimmed by 0 bases and V by 10 bases; bases with no gene match: 10. The CDR3 protein is CATQGGQGPSYEQYF. The CDR3 bases are TGTGCCACCCAGGGGGGACAGGGTCCCTCCTACGAGCAGTACTTC.

The chain has TRBV21-1 and TRBJ1-1; TRBD1 is the table's D call and was not checked against the DNA. TRBV21-1 is a known pseudogene. This CDR3 has 19 amino acids. CDR3 DNA sequence: TGTGCCAGCAGAGATTGGGTTACGATGAAGGGGGCTCGTAACACTGAAGCTTTCTTT. Amino acids: CASRDWVTMKGARNTEAFF.

The chain is built from TRBV5-4 and TRBJ1-1; D gene ambiguous. The germline V gene encodes CDR1 SGHNT and CDR2 YYREEE (reference sequence). V was cut by 4 bases and J by 8 bases, with 24 bases left in between. CDR3 size: 16 residues. The CDR3 DNA sequence: TGTGCCAGCAGCACCCAGGCGACATTCGTGAGCTTGGAAGCTTTCTTT. It is translated as CASSTQATFVSLEAFF.

This clone was counted a single time. The J gene is TRBJ1-5, the V gene TRBV7-8; tentative D call: TRBD1 (6 bases). From germline, CDR1 is SGHVS and CDR2 FQNEAQ. This CDR3 contains 17 residues. V was cut by 1 base and J by 1 base, with 14 bases left in between. The CDR3 loop reads CASSLEAGAVSNQPQHF. CDR3 DNA: TGTGCCAGCAGCTTAGAGGCGGGGGCGGTGAGCAATCAGCCCCAGCATTTT.